This TCR beta chain was obtained from a study of shared clonotypes between healthy human individuals. Overall study: Used for every donor were three CD4 naive, three CD4 memory, two CD8 naive and one CD8 memory plate. Study results and caveats: Memory subsets generally showed smaller estimated richness than naive subsets did.

At deep level, the assay was performed. Data came from immunoSEQ multiplex PCR; TCRdb stores just in-frame clones and leaves some out. The table includes hundreds of thousands of clones, 72% detected once. It was into CD45RA+ naive and CD45RA-negative memory subsets that the CD4+ cells were split. The CDR3 consists of 16 residues. The V gene's germline CDR1 is MGHDK and CDR2 SYGVNS. The V gene end was trimmed by 8 bases and the J gene end by 4 bases; junction bases not matched to a gene: 12. With respect to this clone: Its antigen is unidentified.

The receptor was derived from a woman aged 25 to 39 in good health. What was sequenced was memory CD4+ T cells sorted from blood. The subset is: CD45RA-negative fraction. The chain is built from TRBV25-1 and TRBJ2-3, with 10 bases that match TRBD1. The CDR3 sequence: CASRPAGTGDPDTQYF. CDR3 nucleotides: TGTGCCAGCCGCCCCGCCGGGACAGGGGATCCAGATACGCAGTATTTT.